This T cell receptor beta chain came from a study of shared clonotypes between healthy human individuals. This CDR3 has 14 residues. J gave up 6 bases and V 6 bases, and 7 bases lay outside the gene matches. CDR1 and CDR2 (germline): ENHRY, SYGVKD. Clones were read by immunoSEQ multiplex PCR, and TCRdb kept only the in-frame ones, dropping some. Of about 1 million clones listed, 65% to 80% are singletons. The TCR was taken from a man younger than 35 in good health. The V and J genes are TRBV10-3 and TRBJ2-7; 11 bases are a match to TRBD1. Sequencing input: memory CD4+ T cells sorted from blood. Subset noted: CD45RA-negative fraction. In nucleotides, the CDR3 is TGTGCCATCAGGATGGGACAGGGGGAGGGCGAGCAGTACTTC. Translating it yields CAIRMGQGEGEQYF.